What follows are 5 T cell receptor beta chains derived from one specimen sequenced in a study of T-cell memory formation after mild COVID-19 (dated by TCRdb to the early 2020s). To prepare the library, 5' RACE was applied. Sequencing used an Illumina NovaSeq 6000. TCRdb handled the public reads itself, with Q25 trimming in fastp and clone calling in MiXCR, and kept productive beta chains. Each entry merges the rows of one CDR3 protein and shows their most common DNA and genes. A total of roughly 600,000 distinct CDR3 sequences appear in this sample, roughly 18% of them only once. Around 12% of the sample is in the top ten clones. The specimen was PBMCs or a T cell subset sorted from them (not recorded which). These receptors came from an adult woman who had mild COVID-19 (a few samples of this study predate the infection). The sample titles of this study are shuffled in the database, so cell type and time point are left out; the donor was told from shared clones.

This clonotype was counted between two and nine times. The V gene is TRBV5-6, the J gene TRBJ1-1; TRBD1 might be the D (5 bases). Germline V gene data show CDR1 as SGHDT and CDR2 as YYEEEE. Trimming pared 6 bases from V and 4 bases from J, leaving 16 bases between. The CDR3 spans 14 residues. The CDR3 DNA reads as TGTGCCAGCAATACCATGGGGGGATCCACTGAAGCTTTCTTT. Its translation is CASNTMGGSTEAFF.

The chain employs TRBV7-9 and TRBJ1-2, with D hard to call. The CDR3 extends over 14 amino acids. Germline CDR1 and CDR2: SEHNR and FQNEAQ (reference sequence). Trimming cost V 3 bases and J 2 bases, with 10 bases left between them. CDR3 protein: CASSFGQENYGYTF. The CDR3 nucleotides read TGTGCCAGCAGCTTCGGGCAGGAGAACTATGGCTACACCTTC.

This clonotype has only a few counts. The V gene is TRBV12-3 or TRBV12-4, the J gene TRBJ2-5; perhaps TRBD1 as D (6 bases). The CDR3 spans 11 residues. Trimming took off 5 bases at V and 9 bases at J, with 10 bases between the two ends. The CDR3 reads CASSQQGPQYF. In nucleotides, the CDR3 is TGTGCCAGCAGTCAACAGGGTCCCCAGTACTTC.

This clonotype was seen a few times. The chain links TRBV7-6 to TRBJ2-5, with D maybe TRBD2 (5 bases). CDR1 is SGHVS and CDR2 is FNYEAQ in the germline V gene. This CDR3 contains 14 residues. V lost 4 bases and J lost 5, with 14 bases in between. CDR3 protein: CASSSLLETETQYF. CDR3 nucleotide sequence: TGTGCCAGCAGCTCCCTACTAGAGACGGAGACCCAGTACTTC.

The chain links TRBV12-3 or TRBV12-4 to TRBJ2-5; D unresolved. V was pared by 5 bases and J by 5 bases, with 15 bases between. This CDR3 region has 14 residues. CDR3 in amino acids: CASSPTRVMETQYF. The DNA of the CDR3 is TGTGCCAGCAGTCCGACCCGAGTGATGGAGACCCAGTACTTC.